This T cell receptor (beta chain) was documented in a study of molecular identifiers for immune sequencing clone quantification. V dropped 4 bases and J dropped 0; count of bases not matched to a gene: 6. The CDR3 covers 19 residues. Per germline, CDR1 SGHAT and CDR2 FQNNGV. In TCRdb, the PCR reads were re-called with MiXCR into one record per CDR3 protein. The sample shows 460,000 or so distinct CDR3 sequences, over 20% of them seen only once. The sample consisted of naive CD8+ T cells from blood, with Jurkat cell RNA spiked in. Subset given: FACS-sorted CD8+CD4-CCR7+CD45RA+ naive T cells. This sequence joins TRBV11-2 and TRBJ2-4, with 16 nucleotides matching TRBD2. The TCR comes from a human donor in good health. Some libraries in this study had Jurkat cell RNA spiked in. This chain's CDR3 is CASSSGTSGRAIAKNIQYF. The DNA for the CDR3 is TGTGCCAGCAGCTCCGGGACTAGCGGGAGGGCCATAGCCAAAAACATTCAGTACTTC. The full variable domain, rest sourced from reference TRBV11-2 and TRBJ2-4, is EAGVAQSPRYKIIEKRQSVAFWCNPISGHATLYWYQQILGQGPKLLIQFQNNGVVDDSQLPKDRFSAERLKGVDSTLKIQPAKLEDSAVYLCASSSGTSGRAIAKNIQYFGAGTRLSVL.